One T cell receptor beta chain is described in this entry. These data come from a study of blood T cell repertoires in COVID-19. About the research overall: Acute and convalescent COVID-19 samples came from the United States, Italy and Spain. T cells, B-cell-depleted T cells, or PBMCs provided the cDNA or gDNA that served as material.

This CDR3 has 16 amino acids. J lost 1 base, V lost 6 bases, and 7 bases had no gene match. Germline lookup yields CDR1 MNHEY and CDR2 SVGEGT. Method: immunoSEQ multiplex PCR; TCRdb's copy keeps in-frame clones and lacks some. The sample lists some 200,000 clones; 87% were seen once. The chain carries TRBV6-2 or TRBV6-3 and TRBJ2-4; TRBD1 aligns across 9 bases. The receptor comes from a man between 18 and 29 years old with acute COVID-19. The specimen sequenced was PBMCs or T cells enriched from blood (not recorded which). CDR3 bases: TGTGCCAGCAGCCCGGGACAGGGTTCGGCCAAAAACATTCAGTACTTC. Translated: CASSPGQGSAKNIQYF.